This T cell receptor (beta chain) was identified during a study of CD8 T cells in ankylosing spondylitis (dated by TCRdb to about 2017). In the study overall: T cell receptor beta repertoires were profiled in healthy donors and ankylosing spondylitis patients so that disease-linked TCR variants could be found. The full study cohort comprised 25 or so ankylosing spondylitis patients and 85 to 120 healthy donors. Peripheral blood was sampled, and synovial fluid was additionally collected from ankylosing spondylitis patients.

The data were produced on an Illumina HiSeq 2500. TCR beta libraries were prepared by quantitative 5'-RACE with molecular barcodes. Under the source paper's analysis protocol: To identify disease-linked TCR variants, a new computational method was used, one built on a probabilistic model of VDJ rearrangement. TCRdb ran its own pipeline on the public reads, namely fastp trimming at Q25 and MiXCR clone calling, and kept in-frame beta chains. Each record represents a unique CDR3 protein, reported with the most common genes and DNA among its rows. V and J calls and clone size were set by TCRdb, not the authors. Counted in this sample were under 150,000 distinct CDR3 sequences; roughly a tenth of them appeared once. The top ten constitute about 3.3% of the sample. Comments on this clonotype: What this receptor recognizes is not known. One base away lies a much larger clone, so this may be a sequencing read error.

General findings and caveats noted by the study authors: Blood from ankylosing spondylitis patients appeared to be characterized by a TCR beta motif made up of eight highly homologous amino acid variants. A CD8+ phenotype was shown by the disease-linked clones, which were found at relatively low frequencies in peripheral blood. The disease-linked clones were reported as significantly enriched in matched synovial fluid samples from ankylosing spondylitis patients. Some motif variants were previously reported in synovial fluid and blood of reactive arthritis patients, suggesting common disease-initiation mechanisms.

The germline V gene encodes CDR1 SNHLY and CDR2 FYNNEI. From V the trimming removes 10 bases and from J it removes 4 bases, while the gene matches leave 24 bases of the junction unaccounted for. The CDR3 runs 19 residues from the cysteine to the phenylalanine. Just the 57-base CDR3 DNA is kept, in frame starting at base 1. The chain was built from TRBV2 and TRBJ2-1; the junction holds 8 bases that match TRBD2. The clonotype originates from a male donor with ankylosing spondylitis or in good health (not recorded which). The sequencing input was blood, either unsorted or a sorted T cell fraction (not recorded which). CDR3 region: CAISLSFRGSSGVYNEQFF. The DNA sequence is TGTGCCATCAGCCTAAGTTTTAGAGGTAGTAGCGGGGTTTACAATGAGCAGTTCTTC.